One sample yielded the 22 T cell receptor beta chains listed below, sequenced in a study of shared clonotypes between healthy human individuals (dated by TCRdb to 2018 to 2021). The library relied on the immunoSEQ multiplex PCR assay. As stored in TCRdb, this immuneACCESS dataset retains in-frame rearrangements with V and J assigned. A fraction of the clones does not appear; measured against another copy, unresolved V genes explain less than half of the discrepancy, and the remainder lacks a known reason. Present in this sample are 2 million to 2.5 million clones, roughly 95% of which were seen just once. The top ten constitute about 1.1% of the sample. CD8 naive samples were obtained by positive selection for CCR7 among CD45RO-negative cells, yielding a CD45RA+CCR7+ population from which TemRA cells were excluded. The sample taken for sequencing was naive CD8+ T cells sorted from blood. The sample's cell subset or site, from its label and the paper: CD45RA+CCR7+. The receptors shown here come from a man between 18 and 29 years old in good health.

This sequence joins TRBV12-5 and TRBJ2-7; D not resolved. The V end was cut by 2 bases, the J end by 6 bases, with 2 bases between. Germline CDR1 reads LGHNT; CDR2 reads FRNRAP. The CDR3 spans 10 residues. CDR3 DNA: TGTGCTAGTGGTTTGCCCGAGCAGTACTTC. This encodes CASGLPEQYF.

This chain links TRBV5-6 with TRBJ2-1, with D maybe TRBD2 (6 bases). Germline values: CDR1 SGHDT, CDR2 YYEEEE. CDR3 length equals 16 residues. The V end lost 0 bases, the J end lost 4 bases, and 14 bases lay between the germline ends. CDR3 residues: CASSLALAGFYNEQFF. The CDR3 DNA reads as TGTGCCAGCAGCTTGGCGCTGGCGGGATTTTACAATGAGCAGTTCTTC.

The chain uses TRBV28 and TRBJ2-3; 10 positions agree with TRBD2. Germline V gene data show CDR1 as MDHEN and CDR2 as SYDVKM. This CDR3 spans 16 amino acids. V lost 3 bases, J lost 4 bases, and 7 bases stayed unmatched. CDR3 DNA sequence: TGTGCCAGCAGTTTTCCCCTAGCGGGGGATGCAGATACGCAGTATTTT. Amino acid sequence: CASSFPLAGDADTQYF.

The CDR3 sequence: CASGLDRNSYEQYF. Written as DNA, the CDR3 is TGTGCTAGTGGTTTGGACAGGAACTCCTACGAGCAGTACTTC. The genes are TRBV12-5 and TRBJ2-7, with D tentatively TRBD1 (5 bases). Germline V gives CDR1 LGHNT, CDR2 FRNRAP. V was clipped by 1 base and J by 0 bases, with 7 bases between them. This CDR3 region has 14 residues.

The genes are TRBV5-4 and TRBJ2-7; 7 bases are a match to TRBD2. After removal of 0 bases from V and 2 bases from J, the junction contained 5 bases not matched to a gene. Per the germline V gene, CDR1 is SGHNT and CDR2 is YYREEE (reference sequence). The CDR3 is 15 amino acids. The CDR3 DNA sequence: TGTGCCAGCAGCTTGGATCGGGAGGCCACCTACGAGCAGTACTTC. Its protein product is CASSLDREATYEQYF.

The chain is built from TRBV5-5 and TRBJ2-7; unclear D gene. Germline V gene data show CDR1 as SGHKS and CDR2 as YYEKEE (reference sequence). Trimming took off 3 bases at V and 4 bases at J, with 11 bases between the two ends. The CDR3 covers 13 residues. CDR3 DNA sequence: TGTGCCAGCAGCTCTCCCCCCGGGTACGAGCAGTACTTC. It yields the protein CASSSPPGYEQYF. Using reference TRBV5-5 and TRBJ2-7 for the parts outside the CDR3, the full variable domain is DAGVTQSPTHLIKTRGQQVTLRCSPISGHKSVSWYQQVLGQGPQFIFQYYEKEERGRGNFPDRFSARQFPNYSSELNVNALLLGDSALYLCASSSPPGYEQYFGPGTRLTVT.

In regard to this clone: Other DNA sequences in the same sample also yield this CDR3. This chain uses TRBV19 with TRBJ2-7; D perhaps matches TRBD2 (5 bases). Trimming took 5 bases from V and 4 from J, leaving 12 bases between them. The CDR3 consists of 13 residues. Germline values: CDR1 LNHDA, CDR2 SQIVND (reference sequence). The CDR3 sequence is CASSPWTGYEQYF. The CDR3 DNA reads TGTGCCAGTAGTCCCTGGACGGGATACGAGCAGTACTTC.

Notes on this clone: Distinct nucleotide sequences in the sample also encode this CDR3. The V and J genes are TRBV5-4 and TRBJ2-7, with D possibly matching TRBD2 (6 bases). The V and J ends lost 1 base and 1 base respectively, with 6 bases between them. The germline CDR1 and CDR2 sequences are SGHNT and YYREEE (reference sequence). This CDR3 is 13 amino acids long. The CDR3 coding sequence is TGTGCCAGCAGCTTGCGGGGGTCCTACGAGCAGTACTTC. Residues: CASSLRGSYEQYF.

The chain carries TRBV5-6 and TRBJ2-7; 7 bases are a match to TRBD1. This CDR3 has 12 residues. With 7 bases clipped from V and 2 bases from J, the junction kept 3 bases outside the gene matches. In germline, CDR1 is SGHDT, CDR2 YYEEEE. The CDR3 sequence: CASETGTYEQYF. DNA for the CDR3: TGTGCCAGCGAGACAGGGACCTACGAGCAGTACTTC.

J is TRBJ1-5 and V is TRBV2; the D is unclear. V lost 1 base, J lost 1 base, and 8 bases lay in between. The CDR3 has 15 residues. The V gene's germline CDR1 is SNHLY and CDR2 FYNNEI. The DNA of the CDR3 is TGTGCCAGCAGTGAAGGCGGAGGAAGCAATCAGCCCCAGCATTTT. Its protein is CASSEGGGSNQPQHF.

CDR3 DNA: TGTGCCAGCAGCTCTGGGGGACTAGCGGGTAGCACAGATACGCAGTATTTT. Translating gives CASSSGGLAGSTDTQYF. The chain has TRBV27 and TRBJ2-3; 12 bases match TRBD2. Germline V gene data show CDR1 as MNHEY and CDR2 as SMNVEV (reference sequence). V dropped 6 bases and J dropped 0; count of bases not matched to a gene: 7. There are 17 residues in the CDR3.

The chain uses TRBV6-5 and TRBJ1-2; no clear D. Germline V gene sequence: CDR1 MNHEY, CDR2 SVGAGI. The CDR3 totals 14 residues. The ends were cut back, 0 bases at V and 0 bases at J, with 5 bases in the middle. Written as DNA, the CDR3 is TGTGCCAGCAGTTACTCGCTCTCTAACTATGGCTACACCTTC. Translating gives CASSYSLSNYGYTF.

This clone was observed a single time. The chain couples TRBV5-1 to TRBJ2-3; D unclear. CDR3 size: 14 residues. Germline CDR1 reads SGHRS; CDR2 reads YFSETQ. V lost 5 bases and J lost 2, with 12 bases in between. The CDR3 DNA follows: TGCGCCAGCAGGGCGGAAGAACCCACAGATACGCAGTATTTT. This sequence encodes CASRAEEPTDTQYF. Based on the CDR3 plus reference TRBV5-1 and TRBJ2-3, the full variable domain is KAGVTQTPRYLIKTRGQQVTLSCSPISGHRSVSWYQQTPGQGLQFLFEYFSETQRNKGNFPGRFSGRQFSNSRSEMNVSTLELGDSALYLCASRAEEPTDTQYFGPGTRLTVL.

The chain recombines TRBV11-2 with TRBJ2-7; no reliable D call. The length of the CDR3 is 13 residues. V dropped 5 bases and J dropped 0 bases, with 8 bases sitting between them. Per germline, CDR1 SGHAT and CDR2 FQNNGV. The CDR3 DNA sequence: TGTGCCAGCAGCATCCCTAGCTCCTACGAGCAGTACTTC. Protein product: CASSIPSSYEQYF.

This clone was seen once. The J gene is TRBJ2-3, the V gene TRBV6-6; no clear D. Between the trimmed V and J ends, which lost 10 bases and 2 bases, there was a span of 13 bases. The CDR3 covers 13 residues. Germline CDR1 and CDR2: MNHNY and SVGAGI (reference sequence). Here the CDR3 reads CATRLMNTDTQYF. The CDR3 nucleotides read TGTGCCACCAGGTTGATGAACACAGATACGCAGTATTTT.

The CDR3, as DNA: TGTGCCAGCAGCTATATCCCGGGACAGGGCACAGATACGCAGTATTTT. This sequence encodes CASSYIPGQGTDTQYF. The V gene is TRBV7-2, the J gene TRBJ2-3; TRBD1 matches 8 bases. Germline loops: CDR1 SGHTA, CDR2 FQGNSA. The CDR3 has 16 amino acids. The V and J ends lost 4 bases and 1 base, in that order; junction bases with no gene match: 7.

The V gene is TRBV30, the J gene TRBJ2-3, with D tentatively TRBD1 (5 bases). Germline V CDR1 and CDR2: GTSNPN, SVGIG (reference sequence). V shed 2 bases and J shed 0 bases, with 6 bases lying between them. This CDR3 spans 13 amino acids. For the CDR3, the DNA is TGTGCCTGGAGTACAGGTAGCACAGATACGCAGTATTTT. Translated, it gives CAWSTGSTDTQYF.

The chain links TRBV14 to TRBJ2-7; D uncertain. Trimming took off 1 base at V and 5 bases at J, with 3 bases between the two ends. CDR1 is SGHDN, CDR2 FVKESK, per germline. This CDR3 spans 11 amino acids. CDR3 amino acids: CASSQGDEQYF. The CDR3 nucleotides are TGTGCCAGCAGCCAAGGGGACGAGCAGTACTTC. Together with reference TRBV14 and TRBJ2-7, the CDR3 gives the full variable domain: EAGVTQFPSHSVIEKGQTVTLRCDPISGHDNLYWYRRVMGKEIKFLLHFVKESKQDESGMPNNRFLAERTGGTYSTLKVQPAELEDSGVYFCASSQGDEQYFGPGTRLTVT.

The V and J genes are TRBV7-2 and TRBJ1-4; maybe TRBD1 (5 bases). Germline-derived CDR1 and CDR2 are SGHTA and FQGNSA. Trimming cost V 3 bases and J 5 bases, with 10 bases left between them. This CDR3 region has 14 residues. The CDR3 DNA follows: TGTGCCAGCAGCTTCGGGGGGGGAAATGAAAAACTGTTTTTT. Protein: CASSFGGGNEKLFF.

The rearrangement joins TRBV12-5 to TRBJ2-7, with 7 bases lining up with TRBD1. The junction had 5 bases not matched to a gene; V was cut back by 5 bases and J by 4 bases. The CDR3 loop spans 13 amino acids. Looked up from germline, CDR1 is LGHNT and CDR2 is FRNRAP. The CDR3 sequence is CASGDGTDYEQYF. As DNA, the CDR3 is TGTGCTAGTGGTGACGGGACAGATTACGAGCAGTACTTC.

This chain connects TRBV2 to TRBJ1-4; 9 bases match TRBD1. The ends lost 5 bases at V and 8 bases at J; junction bases unmatched: 9. CDR1 and CDR2 (germline): SNHLY, FYNNEI. The CDR3 consists of 15 residues. CDR3 region: CASSPRRQGEEKLFF. The DNA for the CDR3 is TGTGCCAGCAGTCCCCGGAGACAGGGGGAGGAAAAACTGTTTTTT.

The rearrangement links TRBV10-2 to TRBJ2-2, with 8 bases fitting TRBD1. Germline V lookup: CDR1 WSHSY, CDR2 SAAADI. The V gene end was trimmed by 7 bases and the J gene end by 1 base; junction bases not matched to a gene: 2. The CDR3 covers 14 residues. The CDR3 region is CASTGTGNTGELFF. The CDR3 nucleotides read TGCGCCAGCACCGGGACAGGGAACACCGGGGAGCTGTTTTTT.